This TCR beta chain is from a study of spatial heterogeneity in lung cancer. This clonotype was counted ten times or more. No antigen is known for it. Time point described: sample taken at primary tumor resection. CDR3 length: 12 residues. Germline assignment: CDR1 MDHEN and CDR2 SYDVKM. The V end lost 4 bases, the J end lost 5 bases, and 8 bases lay between the germline ends. General study results and limits: Sequencing reached an estimated coverage of tumor T cells that was only around 7% for alpha chains and about 13% for beta chains. For expanded intratumoral alpha and beta TCRs, counts tracked tumor mutation counts.

TCRdb ran MiXCR on the 5' RACE reads and lists one entry per CDR3 protein. The sample includes some 100,000 distinct CDR3 sequences, 4% to 4.5% of them seen just once. The sequence came from a male donor with early-stage non-small cell lung cancer. V usage is TRBV28 and J usage is TRBJ1-2; D not certain. The sample was lung tumor tissue, taken at surgery. The CDR3 protein is CASSSRLYGYTF. For the CDR3, the DNA is TGTGCCAGCAGTTCGAGGTTGTATGGCTACACCTTC.